This is a list of T cell receptor beta chains from one sample in a study of CD8 T cells in ankylosing spondylitis. TCRdb processed the 5' RACE reads anew with MiXCR; each CDR3 protein has one entry. The sample shows over 700,000 distinct CDR3 sequences, around a fifth of them seen only once. Source material: blood, either unsorted or a sorted T cell fraction (not recorded which). These receptors were obtained from a male donor with ankylosing spondylitis. CDR3s include the opening cysteine and the closing phenylalanine or tryptophan. D genes are given only for firm matches. Clone size is stated in some rows and not others, as once, few, many or a class when expanded.

abundance	j_gene	v_gene	len	d_gene	CDR3aa	CDR3nt
NA	TRBJ2-1	TRBV7-9	16	NA	CASSQGPVGSYNEQFF	TGTGCCAGCAGCCAGGGCCCCGTCGGGTCCTACAATGAGCAGTTCTTC
NA	TRBJ2-1	TRBV12-3/TRBV12-4	13	NA	CASNSGAYNEQFF	TGTGCCAGCAATTCCGGGGCCTACAATGAGCAGTTCTTC
NA	TRBJ2-7	TRBV4-1	16	TRBD1	CASSQAGQGAVSEQYF	TGCGCCAGCAGCCAGGCAGGACAGGGGGCGGTTAGCGAGCAGTACTTC
NA	TRBJ2-2	TRBV27	14	NA	CASSHPLGPGELFF	TGTGCCAGCAGTCATCCGTTGGGGCCCGGGGAGCTGTTTTTT
NA	TRBJ2-3	TRBV15	14	NA	CATSSMASTDTQYF	TGTGCCACCAGCAGTATGGCAAGCACAGATACGCAGTATTTT
NA	TRBJ2-3	TRBV28	17	TRBD2	CASKGGGTGPSTDTQYF	TGTGCCAGCAAAGGCGGGGGGACTGGTCCTAGCACAGATACGCAGTATTTT
NA	TRBJ1-3	TRBV12-3/TRBV12-4	15	NA	CASSLGGSVVNTIYF	TGTGCCAGCAGTTTAGGCGGGTCGGTGGTAAACACCATATATTTT
many	TRBJ2-1	TRBV12-3/TRBV12-4	12	NA	CASSLPGDEQFF	TGTGCCAGCAGTTTACCTGGCGATGAGCAGTTCTTC
many	TRBJ2-7	TRBV10-3	13	TRBD2	CATRTSGTYEQYF	TGTGCCACCAGGACTAGCGGGACCTACGAGCAGTACTTC
NA	TRBJ2-6	TRBV5-1	18	NA	CASSLVGGEPGGANVLTF	TGCGCCAGCAGCCTCGTGGGCGGGGAGCCTGGTGGGGCCAACGTCCTGACTTTC
few	TRBJ1-1	TRBV6-2/TRBV6-3	16	TRBD1	CASSSWTGGARTEAFF	TGTGCCAGCAGTTCTTGGACAGGGGGCGCAAGGACTGAAGCTTTCTTT
NA	TRBJ2-3	TRBV6-1	16	NA	CASQKTGVFSSDTQYF	TGTGCCAGCCAGAAGACGGGGGTTTTTTCCTCAGATACGCAGTATTTT
many	TRBJ2-1	TRBV29-1	15	TRBD2	CSVEPGLADYNEQFF	TGCAGCGTTGAACCGGGACTAGCGGATTACAATGAGCAGTTCTTC
many	TRBJ2-7	TRBV4-1	16	NA	CASSRDSGLQSYEQYF	TGCGCCAGCAGCCGCGACTCGGGACTGCAATCCTACGAGCAGTACTTC
few	TRBJ2-5	TRBV27	14	NA	CASSYLGDQETQYF	TGTGCCAGCAGTTACTTGGGTGACCAAGAGACCCAGTACTTC
NA	TRBJ1-1	TRBV5-1	14	NA	CASSFFTGNTEAFF	TGCGCCAGCAGCTTTTTTACAGGGAACACTGAAGCTTTCTTT
few	TRBJ2-3	TRBV27	18	TRBD2	CASSNRIPTSGGLDTQYF	TGTGCCAGCAGTAACCGAATACCAACTAGCGGAGGCTTAGATACGCAGTATTTT
few	TRBJ1-1	TRBV5-1	14	NA	CASSAQGKDTEAFF	TGCGCCAGCAGCGCTCAGGGCAAGGACACTGAAGCTTTCTTT
few	TRBJ1-5	TRBV20-1	15	TRBD1	CSAREGAGGYQPQHF	TGCAGTGCTAGAGAAGGTGCAGGGGGTTATCAGCCCCAGCATTTT
NA	TRBJ2-6	TRBV5-6	16	NA	CASSLGGLTGANVLTF	TGTGCCAGCAGCTTGGGGGGCCTGACTGGGGCCAACGTCCTGACTTTC
few	TRBJ2-7	TRBV4-1	15	NA	CASSQSWTAGYEQYF	TGCGCCAGCAGCCAATCTTGGACAGCCGGCTACGAGCAGTACTTC
few	TRBJ2-2	TRBV4-2	16	TRBD1	CASSSQGALGTGELFF	TGTGCCAGCAGCTCACAGGGGGCGCTGGGAACCGGGGAGCTGTTTTTT
NA	TRBJ2-1	TRBV9	15	NA	CASSVAGLPGNEQFF	TGTGCCAGCAGCGTAGCCGGCCTGCCGGGCAATGAGCAGTTCTTC
NA	TRBJ2-7	TRBV20-1	11	NA	CSGSQGDEQYF	TGCAGTGGTAGTCAGGGAGACGAGCAGTACTTC
few	TRBJ2-2	TRBV4-1	15	NA	CASSSTGPATGELFF	TGCGCCAGCAGCTCGACGGGACCAGCCACCGGGGAGCTGTTTTTT
few	TRBJ2-1	TRBV10-3	13	TRBD2	CATAGTSVNEQFF	TGTGCCACCGCCGGGACTAGCGTCAATGAGCAGTTCTTC
few	TRBJ1-2	TRBV5-1	20	NA	CASSLGPAGPTVPGPYGYTF	TGCGCCAGCAGCTTGGGACCCGCAGGGCCTACGGTCCCGGGCCCCTATGGCTACACCTTC
few	TRBJ2-1	TRBV4-1	15	NA	CASSQVRTAYNEQFF	TGCGCCAGCAGCCAAGTGAGGACAGCGTACAATGAGCAGTTCTTC
many	TRBJ1-3	TRBV20-1	13	NA	CSARGVGQNTIYF	TGCAGTGCTAGAGGAGTAGGGCAGAACACCATATATTTT
NA	TRBJ2-1	TRBV10-3	15	TRBD1	CAIRPGTGLGDEQFF	TGTGCCATCAGACCCGGGACAGGCCTAGGGGATGAGCAGTTCTTC
NA	TRBJ1-1	TRBV9	15	NA	CASSVAPGADTEAFF	TGTGCCAGCAGCGTAGCTCCGGGGGCGGACACTGAAGCTTTCTTT
NA	TRBJ1-2	TRBV2	13	NA	CASSGAENYGYTF	TGTGCCAGCAGTGGAGCGGAGAACTATGGCTACACCTTC
NA	TRBJ1-5	TRBV19	15	TRBD1	CASSIRDSLDQPQHF	TGTGCCAGTAGTATCAGGGACAGTTTAGATCAGCCCCAGCATTTT
few	TRBJ1-1	TRBV7-8	16	NA	CASSIPSLGRNTEAFF	TGTGCCAGCAGCATTCCCTCCCTCGGACGCAACACTGAAGCTTTCTTT
few	TRBJ2-7	TRBV12-3/TRBV12-4	15	TRBD1	CASRIGQEKTYEQYF	TGTGCCAGCAGGATAGGACAGGAAAAAACCTACGAGCAGTACTTC
NA	TRBJ2-7	TRBV5-1	14	NA	CASSLSGAFPEQYF	TGCGCCAGCAGCTTGTCTGGGGCATTCCCCGAGCAGTACTTC
NA	TRBJ2-3	TRBV5-1	18	TRBD2	CASSPWGLAGGGTDTQYF	TGCGCCAGCAGCCCCTGGGGGCTAGCGGGAGGCGGCACAGATACGCAGTATTTT
few	TRBJ1-1	TRBV6-1	13	NA	CASSEHRVPEAFF	TGTGCCAGCAGTGAACACAGGGTCCCTGAAGCTTTCTTT
NA	TRBJ2-3	TRBV12-3/TRBV12-4	15	NA	CASSSPITGTDTQYF	TGTGCCAGCAGTTCCCCGATAACCGGGACAGATACGCAGTATTTT
NA	TRBJ2-7	TRBV9	16	TRBD1	CASSPFWGQGPYEQYF	TGTGCCAGCAGCCCCTTCTGGGGACAGGGTCCCTACGAGCAGTACTTC
many	TRBJ2-1	TRBV12-3/TRBV12-4	14	NA	CASSLFGVANEQFF	TGTGCCAGCAGTTTATTTGGGGTGGCGAATGAGCAGTTCTTC